A selection of T cell receptor beta chains follows, all from one sample in a study of cytotoxic CD8 clonotypes in ibrutinib-treated CLL. Clones were read by immunoSEQ multiplex PCR, and TCRdb kept only the in-frame ones, dropping some. The data show approximately 150,000 clones, 70% to 85% seen once. The specimen comprised PBMCs, sampled after 12 months of ibrutinib treatment. These receptors all stem from a human donor with chronic lymphocytic leukemia. Each CDR3 is given with its conserved first and last residue. D genes are given only for firm matches. Where a row states a size, it is once, few, many or the class of an expanded clone; other rows omit it.

J: TRBJ2-7; D: -; V: TRBV19; size: few; CDR3: CASSIYRNEQYF; DNA: TGTGCCAGTAGTATTTATCGCAACGAGCAGTACTTC
J: TRBJ2-7; D: -; V: TRBV5-4; size: few; CDR3: CASSLGVGGVEAAYEQYF; DNA: TGTGCCAGCAGCTTGGGGGTAGGCGGGGTGGAGGCCGCCTACGAGCAGTACTTC
J: TRBJ1-2; D: TRBD1; V: TRBV6-5; size: once; CDR3: CASRTQGARGYTF; DNA: TGTGCCAGCAGAACCCAGGGGGCGCGAGGCTACACCTTC
J: TRBJ1-1; D: -; V: TRBV29-1; size: -; CDR3: CSVEYGMNTEAFF; DNA: TGCAGCGTTGAGTACGGTATGAACACTGAAGCTTTCTTT
J: TRBJ1-2; D: TRBD1; V: TRBV11-2; size: once; CDR3: CASSSLGVQGSTGYTF; DNA: TGTGCCAGCAGCTCCCTAGGGGTACAGGGGAGTACTGGCTACACCTTC
J: TRBJ2-7; D: -; V: TRBV19; size: -; CDR3: CASSPREESYEQYF; DNA: TGTGCCAGTAGTCCCCGTGAAGAGTCCTACGAGCAGTACTTC
J: TRBJ1-1; D: -; V: TRBV5-6; size: -; CDR3: CASSFLGSPGGEAFF; DNA: TGTGCCAGCAGCTTCTTGGGGTCTCCGGGCGGTGAAGCTTTCTTT
J: TRBJ2-2; D: TRBD2; V: TRBV7-3; size: -; CDR3: CASSSRPTSNTGELFF; DNA: TGTGCCAGCAGCTCCCGTCCGACTAGCAACACCGGGGAGCTGTTTTTT
J: TRBJ1-3; D: TRBD1; V: TRBV19; size: -; CDR3: CASSMGQRISGNTIYF; DNA: TGTGCCAGCAGTATGGGACAGCGTATCTCTGGAAACACCATATATTTT
J: TRBJ1-4; D: -; V: TRBV9; size: -; CDR3: CASSVTATNEKLFF; DNA: TGTGCCAGCAGCGTAACAGCTACGAATGAAAAACTGTTTTTT
J: TRBJ1-2; D: -; V: TRBV5-6; size: -; CDR3: CASSSTGRGYGYTF; DNA: TGTGCCAGCAGCTCCACAGGGAGAGGTTATGGCTACACCTTC
J: TRBJ2-7; D: TRBD2; V: TRBV4-2; size: -; CDR3: CASSQEGLAGGYEQYF; DNA: TGTGCCAGCAGCCAAGAGGGACTAGCGGGAGGCTACGAGCAGTACTTC
J: TRBJ2-1; D: -; V: TRBV7-9; size: -; CDR3: CASPSGEPAYNEQFF; DNA: TGTGCCAGCCCATCGGGGGAGCCTGCCTACAATGAGCAGTTCTTC
J: TRBJ2-5; D: TRBD1; V: TRBV11-2; size: -; CDR3: CASNRGRGSETQYF; DNA: TGTGCCAGCAACAGGGGTAGGGGGTCAGAGACCCAGTACTTC
J: TRBJ2-5; D: TRBD1; V: TRBV28; size: -; CDR3: CASSFGTGGSETQYF; DNA: TGTGCCAGCAGTTTCGGGACAGGGGGTTCGGAGACCCAGTACTTC
J: TRBJ2-3; D: -; V: TRBV5-1; size: -; CDR3: CASSSPGGISTDTQYF; DNA: TGCGCCAGCAGCTCCCCTGGCGGGATAAGCACAGATACGCAGTATTTT
J: TRBJ1-6; D: -; V: TRBV7-6; size: -; CDR3: CASSLDPGIPLHF; DNA: TGTGCCAGCAGCTTAGACCCAGGGATTCCCCTCCACTTT
J: TRBJ2-7; D: -; V: TRBV2; size: -; CDR3: CASILWGRTYEQYF; DNA: TGTGCCAGCATACTTTGGGGGAGGACCTACGAGCAGTACTTC
J: TRBJ2-3; D: -; V: TRBV4-3; size: -; CDR3: CASSQDLPGVTQYF; DNA: TGCGCCAGCAGCCAAGATCTCCCGGGAGTTACGCAGTATTTT
J: TRBJ1-3; D: TRBD1; V: TRBV5-1; size: -; CDR3: CASSLGTGSGNTIYF; DNA: TGCGCCAGCAGCTTGGGGACAGGGAGTGGAAACACCATATATTTT
J: TRBJ2-7; D: -; V: TRBV5-1; size: -; CDR3: CASSSQGLYEQYF; DNA: TGCGCCAGCAGCTCACAGGGTCTTTACGAGCAGTACTTC
J: TRBJ2-3; D: -; V: TRBV25-1; size: -; CDR3: CASSEFRGSTDTQYF; DNA: TGTGCCAGCAGTGAATTTAGGGGTAGCACAGATACGCAGTATTTT
J: TRBJ2-3; D: TRBD2; V: TRBV7-2; size: -; CDR3: CASSLRERGTDTQYF; DNA: TGTGCCAGCAGCTTAAGGGAGCGGGGTACAGATACGCAGTATTTT
J: TRBJ2-1; D: TRBD2; V: TRBV14; size: -; CDR3: CASSRASRTSGGAYNEQFF; DNA: TGTGCCAGCAGCCGAGCTTCGCGGACTAGCGGGGGGGCATACAATGAGCAGTTCTTC
J: TRBJ2-7; D: TRBD2; V: TRBV11-3; size: -; CDR3: CASSSGLAGEGEQYF; DNA: TGTGCCAGCAGCTCCGGACTAGCGGGGGAAGGTGAGCAGTACTTC
J: TRBJ1-2; D: -; V: TRBV10-3; size: -; CDR3: CAISESTVSYGYTF; DNA: TGTGCCATCAGTGAGTCGACAGTTAGCTATGGCTACACCTTC
J: TRBJ1-2; D: -; V: TRBV27; size: -; CDR3: CASSPLTQTHRHYGYTF; DNA: TGTGCCAGCAGTCCCCTTACTCAGACACACCGCCACTATGGCTACACCTTC
J: TRBJ2-1; D: TRBD2; V: TRBV5-1; size: once; CDR3: CASSSDPTGTRHYNEQFF; DNA: TGCGCCAGCAGCTCCGACCCGACCGGGACTAGGCACTACAATGAGCAGTTCTTC
J: TRBJ1-2; D: -; V: TRBV19; size: -; CDR3: CASSTAGSSNYGYTF; DNA: TGTGCCAGTAGTACTGCCGGGAGTTCTAACTATGGCTACACCTTC
J: TRBJ2-7; D: TRBD2; V: TRBV28; size: once; CDR3: CASMPGGSYEQYF; DNA: TGTGCCAGCATGCCGGGGGGCTCCTACGAGCAGTACTTC
J: TRBJ1-4; D: -; V: TRBV18; size: -; CDR3: CASSSQEGYEKLFF; DNA: TGTGCCAGCTCATCGCAGGAAGGCTATGAAAAACTGTTTTTT
J: TRBJ2-3; D: -; V: TRBV4-1; size: -; CDR3: CASSQDDTQYF; DNA: TGCGCCAGCAGCCAAGACGATACGCAGTATTTT
J: TRBJ1-5; D: -; V: TRBV28; size: -; CDR3: CASSYGGRGLASNQPQHF; DNA: TGTGCCAGCAGTTATGGCGGCAGGGGATTAGCTAGCAATCAGCCCCAGCATTTT
J: TRBJ1-1; D: -; V: TRBV7-9; size: -; CDR3: CASSAPGVTEAFF; DNA: TGTGCCAGCAGCGCACCCGGAGTCACTGAAGCTTTCTTT
J: TRBJ2-5; D: -; V: TRBV5-1; size: -; CDR3: CASSLRSNRGGSQETQYF; DNA: TGCGCCAGCAGCTTACGTTCCAACAGGGGAGGTAGCCAAGAGACCCAGTACTTC
J: TRBJ2-7; D: TRBD1; V: TRBV5-1; size: -; CDR3: CASSLARGTGGDEQYF; DNA: TGCGCCAGCAGCTTGGCCCGTGGGACAGGGGGTGACGAGCAGTACTTC
J: TRBJ2-1; D: TRBD2; V: TRBV14; size: -; CDR3: CASSQTSGTSGILF; DNA: TGTGCCAGCAGCCAGACGAGCGGGACTAGCGGAATCCTCTTC
J: TRBJ2-2; D: -; V: TRBV28; size: few; CDR3: CASAIVRGSGELFF; DNA: TGTGCCAGCGCTATTGTCCGCGGGTCCGGGGAGCTGTTTTTT
J: TRBJ2-7; D: -; V: TRBV9; size: -; CDR3: CASSVDDQKQYF; DNA: TGTGCCAGCAGCGTAGATGATCAGAAGCAGTACTTC
J: TRBJ2-3; D: TRBD2; V: TRBV7-6; size: -; CDR3: CASRPLAGSTDTQYF; DNA: TGTGCCAGCAGACCACTAGCGGGGTCCACAGATACGCAGTATTTT
J: TRBJ2-6; D: -; V: TRBV7-9; size: -; CDR3: CASLGSGANVLTF; DNA: TGTGCCAGCCTGGGTTCTGGGGCCAACGTCCTGACTTTC
J: TRBJ2-7; D: TRBD2; V: TRBV27; size: -; CDR3: CASSPPRWSGRGWEQYF; DNA: TGTGCCAGCAGTCCACCACGTTGGAGCGGGAGGGGTTGGGAGCAGTACTTC
J: TRBJ1-1; D: -; V: TRBV4-1; size: -; CDR3: CASSRGPAGDTEAFF; DNA: TGCGCCAGCAGCCGTGGACCTGCGGGGGACACTGAAGCTTTCTTT
J: TRBJ2-3; D: TRBD2; V: TRBV28; size: -; CDR3: CASSIQHGLAGVGTDTQYF; DNA: TGTGCCAGCAGCATTCAACACGGACTAGCGGGAGTAGGCACAGATACGCAGTATTTT